The present T cell receptor (beta chain) was sequenced within a study of blood T cell repertoires in COVID-19. Study details: Either two negative PCRs, clearance, or symptom resolution qualified Cohort 3 donors as recovered. Sources were T cells, B-cell-depleted T cells, or PBMCs; the material itself was cDNA or gDNA.

In the source study's methods: Reference gene primers were amplified, and this amplification served to estimate nucleated cell counts. Data came from immunoSEQ multiplex PCR; TCRdb stores just in-frame clones and leaves some out. V and J calls and clone size follow that table, whereas D and trimming were derived from the DNA. The table lists around 360,000 clones, over 75% of them singletons. Per germline, CDR1 GTSNPN and CDR2 SVGIG (reference sequence). Trimming stripped 0 bases from V and 3 bases from J, with 9 bases between. The CDR3 totals 13 residues. Clinical history reported by participants formed the basis on which cohorts were assigned.

The receptor comes from a man in his forties in a cohort exposed to, infected with or recovered from COVID-19 (not recorded which). This chain uses TRBV30 with TRBJ2-7; a weak D match, TRBD1 (5 bases). The sequenced material came from PBMCs or T cells enriched from blood (not recorded which). The CDR3 DNA sequence: TGTGCCTGGAGTGTGGACACCTTCTACGAGCAGTACTTC. It encodes CAWSVDTFYEQYF.